This T cell receptor (beta chain) was captured in a study of T-cell reconstitution after alpha-beta-depleted transplantation in children. A TCRbeta library incorporating unique molecular identifiers was prepared. TCRdb independently ran MiXCR on the PCR reads; one entry per CDR3 protein. The table records 300,000 to 350,000 distinct CDR3 sequences, around 15% of them present only once. Overall study results and limits: The authors attributed T-cell counts and diversity one year after transplant mostly to newly produced T cells. Surviving recipient T cells and thymic progenitors produced the high day-60 TCRbeta diversity seen in some patients. Expanded clones from the graft, numbering several hundred, reportedly supplied alpha-beta T cells about two months after transplant.

This CDR3 is 24 amino acids long. Losses at the gene ends were 2 bases for V and 0 bases for J; bases not matched to a gene: 22. The germline CDR1 and CDR2 sequences are MNHEY and SVGEGT. This clonotype was observed a handful of times. Its antigen is still unknown. Sequencing was performed on PBMCs, mostly from graft donor cells, taken 360 days after TCRalphabeta/CD19-depleted stem cell transplant. The sequence was collected from a male patient aged 2 to 9 who had a stem cell transplant for acute lymphoblastic leukemia, so the T cells may come from the graft donor. The J gene is TRBJ2-1, the V gene TRBV6-2 or TRBV6-3; 13 bases fit TRBD2. This CDR3 reads CASSYLLTSGRARASMRSYNEQFF. In nucleotides, the CDR3 is TGTGCCAGCAGTTACCTCTTAACTAGCGGGAGGGCGCGGGCGTCTATGCGCTCCTACAATGAGCAGTTCTTC.